This is a list of T cell receptor beta chains from one sample in a study of T cell repertoires in cytomegalovirus infection. Their cognate antigens are unknown. TCRdb reanalysed the reads using MiXCR and keeps one entry per CDR3 protein. This sample has fewer than 950,000 distinct CDR3 sequences, with roughly 33% found just once. The sequenced sample was cultured CD8+ T cells from PBMCs, obtained from culture after CMV antigen stimulation. These TCRs come from a human donor in good health (CMV status not recorded). Some clones in this sample may be carry-over from other donors' samples. Both conserved end residues are part of each CDR3. Fields, in order: V gene, D gene, clone size, J gene, CDR3 DNA, CDR3 protein. The D gene is left open where the match is weak. Some rows have no size entry. The others give once, few or many, or a class for an expanded clone.

>TRBV7-3|TRBD2|-|TRBJ2-5
TGTGCCAGCAGCTTACCCCTAGCGGGGGGCACAGAGACCCAGTACTTC
CASSLPLAGGTETQYF
>TRBV7-9|-|few|TRBJ2-3
TGTGCCAGCAGCTTAAAGCCCAGAGAAGGCACAGATACGCAGTATTTT
CASSLKPREGTDTQYF
>TRBV27|-|few|TRBJ1-4
TGTGCCAGCAGTTCCCAGGGAGGGGCTAATGAAAAACTGTTTTTT
CASSSQGGANEKLFF
>TRBV5-5|-|-|TRBJ2-7
TGTGCCAGCAGCTTTGACCGGGACGGTCTCTACGAGCAGTACTTC
CASSFDRDGLYEQYF
>TRBV27|-|few|TRBJ1-6
TGTGCCAGCAGACGACACGAGGGGTCGAATTCACCCCTCCACTTT
CASRRHEGSNSPLHF
>TRBV5-6|-|-|TRBJ1-1
TGTGCCAGCAGCATGGGACATATGAACACTGAAGCTTTCTTT
CASSMGHMNTEAFF
>TRBV4-1|-|-|TRBJ2-2
TGCGCCAGCAGCCAAGATCTTACCGGGGAGCTGTTTTTT
CASSQDLTGELFF
>TRBV7-9|-|-|TRBJ2-1
TGTGCCAGCAGCTTGACGGAGAACGAGTTCTTC
CASSLTENEFF
>TRBV19|-|-|TRBJ2-7
TGTGCCAGTAGTATTGGGGCGGACAAAGGAACCTACGAGCAGTACTTC
CASSIGADKGTYEQYF
>TRBV7-6|TRBD1|-|TRBJ1-6
TGTGCCAGCAGATCCGACAGGGGGCATTCACCCCTCCACTTT
CASRSDRGHSPLHF
>TRBV2|-|-|TRBJ1-1
TGTGCCAGCAGTGAAGCAACAGGGAGGAACACTGAAGCTTTCTTT
CASSEATGRNTEAFF
>TRBV7-9|TRBD1|few|TRBJ1-5
TGTGCCAGCAGCCCACAGGACAGGGGCGAGCCCCAGCATTTT
CASSPQDRGEPQHF
>TRBV7-6|-|-|TRBJ1-1
TGTGCCACCCAGGTTGGATACACTGAAGCTTTCTTT
CATQVGYTEAFF
>TRBV6-1|TRBD1|few|TRBJ1-1
TGTGCCAGCGACCTAACAGGGGGCCTTACGAACACTGAAGCTTTCTTT
CASDLTGGLTNTEAFF
>TRBV4-1|TRBD2|few|TRBJ2-5
TGCGCCAGCAGCCGTATAGCGGGGGGGCGTCAAGAGACCCAGTACTTC
CASSRIAGGRQETQYF
>TRBV5-1|TRBD1|-|TRBJ1-1
TGCGCCAGCAGGATGCAGACAGGGATTTATCGCACTGAAGCTTTCTTT
CASRMQTGIYRTEAFF
>TRBV7-9|-|-|TRBJ2-7
TGTGCCAGCAGCCACCCCCCGTCAGGGAGCTCCTACGAGCAGTACTTC
CASSHPPSGSSYEQYF
>TRBV15|TRBD1|-|TRBJ2-5
TGTGCCACGCGGACAGGGGGCCAAGAGACCCAGTACTTC
CATRTGGQETQYF
>TRBV10-2|TRBD2|few|TRBJ2-3
TGCGCCAGCAGTGAGGCGGGGGGGCCGGGAGATACGCAGTATTTT
CASSEAGGPGDTQYF
>TRBV7-2|-|many|TRBJ2-5
TGTGCCAGCAGCTTAGACCCTCCGGAGACCCAGTACTTC
CASSLDPPETQYF
>TRBV7-3|TRBD2|-|TRBJ2-1
TGTGCCAGCAGCTCTGCGGCGGGGGGGCACCTCAATGAGCAGTTCTTC
CASSSAAGGHLNEQFF
>TRBV4-1|-|-|TRBJ2-1
TGCGCCAGCAGCCAAGAGGAATACTACAATGAGCAGTTCTTC
CASSQEEYYNEQFF
>TRBV5-1|TRBD1|few|TRBJ1-2
TGCGCCAGCAGCTTGGGCCCGGACAGGGATGGCTACACCTTC
CASSLGPDRDGYTF
>TRBV24-1|TRBD1|-|TRBJ2-2
TGTGCCACCAGAGCCGGTCCGGGACAGGGAAACGCCGGGGAGCTGTTTTTT
CATRAGPGQGNAGELFF
>TRBV6-6|-|few|TRBJ1-4
TGTGCCAGCAGTTACTCGTCAGGACGGGGGGCAACTAATGAAAAACTGTTTTTT
CASSYSSGRGATNEKLFF
>TRBV19|-|-|TRBJ2-2
TGTGCCAGTCCAGGGGGGACCGGGGAGCTGTTTTTT
CASPGGTGELFF
>TRBV6-5|-|-|TRBJ2-7
TGTGCCAGCAGTTACAGGCCCTCCTACGAGCAGTACTTC
CASSYRPSYEQYF
>TRBV7-6|TRBD2|many|TRBJ2-7
TGTGCCAGCAGCACTACTAGCGGGGGGGCCGGGGAGCAGTACTTC
CASSTTSGGAGEQYF
>TRBV4-1|TRBD2|-|TRBJ2-1
TGCGCCAGCAGCCAAGATGGTCCTAGCGGGGCGAGTGATGAGCAGTTCTTC
CASSQDGPSGASDEQFF
>TRBV6-6|-|-|TRBJ1-1
TGTGCCCTCCTGGCCCGGTTCCCCTCCTTTCGTGATCGGTTATCGGACACTGAAGCTTTCTTT
CALLARFPSFRDRLSDTEAFF
>TRBV28|-|-|TRBJ1-2
TGTGCCAGCAGTTATGGCACACTCTATGGCTACACCTTC
CASSYGTLYGYTF
>TRBV7-8|-|many|TRBJ2-5
TGTGCCAGCAGCTTCCCAACCCTGGATAGTGGATATCGGAAAGAGACCCAGTACTTC
CASSFPTLDSGYRKETQYF
>TRBV15|-|-|TRBJ1-3
TGTGCCACCAGCAGAGATTGGGACCGCGATATTTTGAGCTCTGGAAACACCATATATTTT
CATSRDWDRDILSSGNTIYF